The rows below give T cell receptor beta chains drawn from one sample of a study of T cells in Graves' hyperthyroidism and ophthalmopathy. TCRdb analysed the multiplex PCR reads with MiXCR anew, one entry per CDR3 protein. The data hold about 420,000 distinct CDR3 sequences, with roughly 13% observed a single time. The sample comprised blood. These receptor sequences come from a woman aged 18 to 35 with Graves' hyperthyroidism. CDR3s include the opening cysteine and the closing phenylalanine or tryptophan. A D gene is named only where the DNA matches it firmly. The size entry is marked missing in some rows and otherwise reads once, few, many or a size class.

j_gene: TRBJ2-1
v_gene: TRBV5-1
abundance: many
d_gene: TRBD1
CDR3nt: TGCGCCAGCAGCCATCCGGGACAGGGGCCCTCGAGCTCCTACAATGAGCAGTTCTTC
CDR3aa: CASSHPGQGPSSSYNEQFF

j_gene: TRBJ2-2
v_gene: TRBV30
abundance: many
d_gene: NA
CDR3nt: TGTGCCTGGAGCCACCAGGGGGAGGCCGGGGAGCTGTTTTTT
CDR3aa: CAWSHQGEAGELFF

j_gene: TRBJ2-3
v_gene: TRBV12-3/TRBV12-4
abundance: NA
d_gene: TRBD1
CDR3nt: TGTGCCAGCAGACCGATCATGGGACAGGGAGAAGATACGCAGTATTTT
CDR3aa: CASRPIMGQGEDTQYF

j_gene: TRBJ2-6
v_gene: TRBV10-1
abundance: few
d_gene: TRBD1
CDR3nt: TGCGCCAGCATCGTGCGACCCCGACAGGGCTCCGGGGCCAACGTCCTGACTTTC
CDR3aa: CASIVRPRQGSGANVLTF

j_gene: TRBJ2-2
v_gene: TRBV6-1
abundance: few
d_gene: NA
CDR3nt: TGTGCCAGCAGTAGAGGTCCCGGGGAGCTGTTTTTT
CDR3aa: CASSRGPGELFF

j_gene: TRBJ2-2
v_gene: TRBV30
abundance: NA
d_gene: NA
CDR3nt: TGTGCCTGGATGACGGGGATTAACACCGGGGAGCTGTTTTTT
CDR3aa: CAWMTGINTGELFF

j_gene: TRBJ1-6
v_gene: TRBV20-1
abundance: few
d_gene: NA
CDR3nt: TGCAGTGCTAGAGATGGGGCGAGTGGGTCACCCCTCCACTTT
CDR3aa: CSARDGASGSPLHF

j_gene: TRBJ2-2
v_gene: TRBV7-6
abundance: NA
d_gene: NA
CDR3nt: TGTGCCAGCAGCCGATACGAGGGAACCGGGGAGCTGTTTTTT
CDR3aa: CASSRYEGTGELFF

j_gene: TRBJ1-6
v_gene: TRBV15
abundance: many
d_gene: TRBD1
CDR3nt: TGTGCCACCAGCAATGGAGACAGGGGGCTTTCACCCCTCCACTTT
CDR3aa: CATSNGDRGLSPLHF

j_gene: TRBJ2-2
v_gene: TRBV19
abundance: NA
d_gene: TRBD2
CDR3nt: TGTGCCAGTAGTATCCGACTAGCGAGCACCGGGGAGCTGTTTTTT
CDR3aa: CASSIRLASTGELFF

j_gene: TRBJ1-3
v_gene: TRBV18
abundance: many
d_gene: TRBD1
CDR3nt: TGTGCCAGCTCACCGGGACAGGGCCCTGGAAACACCATATATTTT
CDR3aa: CASSPGQGPGNTIYF

j_gene: TRBJ2-5
v_gene: TRBV19
abundance: once
d_gene: NA
CDR3nt: TGTGCCAGTAGTATGGTGAGGCAGCAAGAGACCCAGTACTTC
CDR3aa: CASSMVRQQETQYF

j_gene: TRBJ2-1
v_gene: TRBV7-2
abundance: many
d_gene: TRBD1
CDR3nt: TGTGCCAGCAGCCCCGACAGGGGGCGAAATGAGCAGTTCTTC
CDR3aa: CASSPDRGRNEQFF

j_gene: TRBJ1-2
v_gene: TRBV7-2
abundance: NA
d_gene: NA
CDR3nt: TGTGCCAGCAGCTTAGCCGTCGGCTACACCTTC
CDR3aa: CASSLAVGYTF

j_gene: TRBJ2-7
v_gene: TRBV11-3
abundance: few
d_gene: TRBD1
CDR3nt: TGTGCCAGCAGCTTAAGGACAGGGGGTCTTACGCTAACCTACGAGCAGTACTTC
CDR3aa: CASSLRTGGLTLTYEQYF

j_gene: TRBJ2-7
v_gene: TRBV3-1
abundance: many
d_gene: NA
CDR3nt: TGTGCCAGCAGCCGAGAGGGGTCCTCCTACGAGCAGTACTTC
CDR3aa: CASSREGSSYEQYF

j_gene: TRBJ1-5
v_gene: TRBV10-1
abundance: few
d_gene: TRBD1
CDR3nt: TGCGCCAGCCCTAAAGGGGGCTCCAATCAGCCCCAGCATTTT
CDR3aa: CASPKGGSNQPQHF

j_gene: TRBJ1-4
v_gene: TRBV6-5
abundance: NA
d_gene: NA
CDR3nt: TGTGCCAGCACTTTCGGTTCCGAGTCCTCAAATGAAAAACTGTTTTTT
CDR3aa: CASTFGSESSNEKLFF

j_gene: TRBJ1-2
v_gene: TRBV7-9
abundance: NA
d_gene: TRBD1
CDR3nt: TGTGCCAGCAGCCTTGGGACAGGGTCGGGGTACACCTTC
CDR3aa: CASSLGTGSGYTF

j_gene: TRBJ1-1
v_gene: TRBV18
abundance: many
d_gene: NA
CDR3nt: TGTGCCAGCTCACCACCGCCTTACGGGAACACTGAAGCTTTCTTT
CDR3aa: CASSPPPYGNTEAFF

j_gene: TRBJ1-1
v_gene: TRBV5-1
abundance: NA
d_gene: NA
CDR3nt: TGCGCCAGCAATGCCCCATTGGGGGTCGGTCTGACTGAAGCTTTCTTT
CDR3aa: CASNAPLGVGLTEAFF

j_gene: TRBJ2-3
v_gene: TRBV2
abundance: many
d_gene: TRBD2
CDR3nt: TGTGCCAGCAGTTCCGGGACTAGCGCGACAGATACGCAGTATTTT
CDR3aa: CASSSGTSATDTQYF

j_gene: TRBJ2-4
v_gene: TRBV4-1
abundance: NA
d_gene: NA
CDR3nt: TGCGCCAGCAGCCAAGGAGTCGGGGGTCTAACCAAAAACATTCAGTACTTC
CDR3aa: CASSQGVGGLTKNIQYF

j_gene: TRBJ2-2
v_gene: TRBV11-2
abundance: NA
d_gene: TRBD1
CDR3nt: TGTGCCAGCGGACAGGGAAGGGGGGAGCTGTTTTTT
CDR3aa: CASGQGRGELFF

j_gene: TRBJ1-5
v_gene: TRBV11-2
abundance: NA
d_gene: NA
CDR3nt: TGTGCCAGCAGCCCCCAAGGGGGGGGTAGCAATCAGCCCCAGCATTTT
CDR3aa: CASSPQGGGSNQPQHF

j_gene: TRBJ1-1
v_gene: TRBV27
abundance: many
d_gene: NA
CDR3nt: TGTGCCAGCAGTTTTTTGACAGACATGAACACTGAAGCTTTCTTT
CDR3aa: CASSFLTDMNTEAFF

j_gene: TRBJ2-6
v_gene: TRBV24-1
abundance: NA
d_gene: NA
CDR3nt: TGTGCCACCAGTGATTATAATAGGGGAAATGGGGCCAACGTCCTGACTTTC
CDR3aa: CATSDYNRGNGANVLTF

j_gene: TRBJ1-5
v_gene: TRBV5-1
abundance: many
d_gene: NA
CDR3nt: TGCGCCAGCATCCCTTGCAATGACCAGCCCCAGCATTTT
CDR3aa: CASIPCNDQPQHF

j_gene: TRBJ1-2
v_gene: TRBV27
abundance: NA
d_gene: TRBD1
CDR3nt: TGTGCCAGCAGCCCGAAGACAGGGCACTATGGCTACACCTTC
CDR3aa: CASSPKTGHYGYTF

j_gene: TRBJ1-5
v_gene: TRBV20-1
abundance: many
d_gene: NA
CDR3nt: TGCAGTGCTAGGGAGGGGAATAGCAATCAGCCCCAGCATTTT
CDR3aa: CSAREGNSNQPQHF

j_gene: TRBJ2-5
v_gene: TRBV27
abundance: many
d_gene: NA
CDR3nt: TGTGCCAGCAGTTTGGACTCCTTCTCCCAAGAGACCCAGTACTTC
CDR3aa: CASSLDSFSQETQYF

j_gene: TRBJ2-6
v_gene: TRBV20-1
abundance: NA
d_gene: NA
CDR3nt: TGCAGTGCTAGAAACCGAATTACCTCTGGGGCCAACGTCCTGACTTTC
CDR3aa: CSARNRITSGANVLTF

j_gene: TRBJ1-1
v_gene: TRBV7-2
abundance: many
d_gene: NA
CDR3nt: TGTGCCAGCAGCCCCCGGTTATCTGAAGCTTTCTTT
CDR3aa: CASSPRLSEAFF

j_gene: TRBJ2-7
v_gene: TRBV20-1
abundance: many
d_gene: TRBD2
CDR3nt: TGCAGTGCTAGTCTACTAGCGGGCTCCTACGAGCAGTACTTC
CDR3aa: CSASLLAGSYEQYF

j_gene: TRBJ2-1
v_gene: TRBV7-2
abundance: NA
d_gene: TRBD2
CDR3nt: TGTGCCAGCAACTTAGTTTCGCTAGCGGGCTCCTACAATGAGCAGTTCTTC
CDR3aa: CASNLVSLAGSYNEQFF

j_gene: TRBJ2-2
v_gene: TRBV11-2
abundance: many
d_gene: TRBD2
CDR3nt: TGTGCCAGCAGCTTTAATAGCGGGAGTACCGGGGAGCTGTTTTTT
CDR3aa: CASSFNSGSTGELFF

j_gene: TRBJ2-1
v_gene: TRBV7-2
abundance: NA
d_gene: NA
CDR3nt: TGTGCCAGCAGCTTATCACAGGGCCTATACAATGAGCAGTTCTTC
CDR3aa: CASSLSQGLYNEQFF

j_gene: TRBJ2-2
v_gene: TRBV2
abundance: NA
d_gene: NA
CDR3nt: TGTGCCAGCAGTGACGGGTACACCGGGGAGCTGTTTTTT
CDR3aa: CASSDGYTGELFF

j_gene: TRBJ2-5
v_gene: TRBV29-1
abundance: many
d_gene: NA
CDR3nt: TGCAGCGTTCGACGGGTCCTAGCGAAAGAGACCCAGTACTTC
CDR3aa: CSVRRVLAKETQYF

j_gene: TRBJ1-2
v_gene: TRBV12-3/TRBV12-4
abundance: many
d_gene: NA
CDR3nt: TGTGCCAGCAGTAAGGACGGGGGCTATGGCTACACCTTC
CDR3aa: CASSKDGGYGYTF

j_gene: TRBJ2-1
v_gene: TRBV19
abundance: NA
d_gene: NA
CDR3nt: TGTGCCAGTAGTATAGTGGGGGGCGGGGGCTACAATGAGCAGTTCTTC
CDR3aa: CASSIVGGGGYNEQFF